This is a list of T cell receptor beta chains from one sample in a study of control samples from healthy donors and cancer patients. TCRdb's copy holds only in-frame clones and misses some; the assay was immunoSEQ multiplex PCR. The sample holds some 45,000 clones, 75% to 95% seen once. Sequencing used PBMCs. These receptor sequences come from a woman in her 40s with head and neck cancer. Both conserved end residues are part of each CDR3. A D gene is named only where the DNA matches it firmly. Only part of the rows carry a size: once, few, many, or a class if the clone is expanded.

size: once
D: TRBD2
J: TRBJ2-5
V: TRBV28
DNA: TGTGCCAGCAGTCCTGGCGGGGGGCAAGAGACCCAGTACTTC
CDR3: CASSPGGGQETQYF

size: -
D: TRBD2
J: TRBJ2-1
V: TRBV5-4
DNA: TGTGCCAGCAGCGCCAGACTAGCGGGGTACAATGAGCAGTTCTTC
CDR3: CASSARLAGYNEQFF

size: -
D: -
J: TRBJ2-1
V: TRBV27
DNA: TGTGCCAGCAGTTCTGGATCCTACAATGAGCAGTTCTTC
CDR3: CASSSGSYNEQFF

size: -
D: TRBD1
J: TRBJ1-4
V: TRBV25-1
DNA: TGTGCCAGCAGTGCGTCGACAGGGACTAATGAAAAACTGTTTTTT
CDR3: CASSASTGTNEKLFF

size: -
D: -
J: TRBJ1-1
V: TRBV30
DNA: TGTGCCTGGGACGGGGATCGGGCAACAAAATATTCCACTGAAGCTTTCTTT
CDR3: CAWDGDRATKYSTEAFF

size: -
D: TRBD1
J: TRBJ1-1
V: TRBV27
DNA: TGTGCCAGCAGTTTGTCCGGGACAGGGAGGAACACTGAAGCTTTCTTT
CDR3: CASSLSGTGRNTEAFF

size: -
D: -
J: TRBJ2-1
V: TRBV30
DNA: TGTGCCTGGAGTGTGATTAGCGACTGGCAGTTCTTC
CDR3: CAWSVISDWQFF

size: few
D: TRBD2
J: TRBJ2-3
V: TRBV28
DNA: TGTGCCAGCAGGCAGCGGGGGGCTGGAGATACGCAGTATTTT
CDR3: CASRQRGAGDTQYF

size: -
D: -
J: TRBJ2-7
V: TRBV29-1
DNA: TGCAGCGTTGAAGATGGGAGATACGAGCAGTACTTC
CDR3: CSVEDGRYEQYF

size: -
D: TRBD2
J: TRBJ2-4
V: TRBV6-4
DNA: TGTGCCAGCAGGGCGACTAGCGGGGCCAATATTCAGTACTTC
CDR3: CASRATSGANIQYF

size: -
D: -
J: TRBJ1-3
V: TRBV19
DNA: TGTGCCAGTAGTATGTATTGGTCTGGAAACACCATATATTTT
CDR3: CASSMYWSGNTIYF

size: once
D: TRBD2
J: TRBJ2-4
V: TRBV5-1
DNA: TGCGCCAGCAGCTTGGTTGTCAGCGGGAGAAACATTCAGTACTTC
CDR3: CASSLVVSGRNIQYF

size: -
D: TRBD2
J: TRBJ2-7
V: TRBV14
DNA: TGTGCCAGCAGCTCGGGGGGTCACGACGAGCAGTACTTC
CDR3: CASSSGGHDEQYF

size: -
D: -
J: TRBJ2-1
V: TRBV30
DNA: TGTGCCTGGAGTCTAACAGGGAGGAATGAGCAGTTCTTC
CDR3: CAWSLTGRNEQFF

size: -
D: -
J: TRBJ2-3
V: TRBV9
DNA: TGTGCCAGCAGCCTCACGGGGCAGGGCACAGATACGCAGTATTTT
CDR3: CASSLTGQGTDTQYF

size: once
D: TRBD2
J: TRBJ2-1
V: TRBV4-1
DNA: TGCGCCAGCAGCCAAGATACAGCGGGGGCCGTATACAATGAGCAGTTCTTC
CDR3: CASSQDTAGAVYNEQFF

size: -
D: TRBD2
J: TRBJ2-7
V: TRBV7-6
DNA: TGTGCCAGCAGCTTAGGTTCACTAGCGGGATCCGAGCAGTACTTC
CDR3: CASSLGSLAGSEQYF

size: -
D: -
J: TRBJ1-1
V: TRBV4-1
DNA: TGCGCCAGCAGCCAAGGTTACGGGGGACAGAACACTGAAGCTTTCTTT
CDR3: CASSQGYGGQNTEAFF

size: -
D: -
J: TRBJ2-7
V: TRBV30
DNA: TGTGCCTGGAGTGACAGCGCCTACGAGCAGTACTTC
CDR3: CAWSDSAYEQYF

size: -
D: -
J: TRBJ1-2
V: TRBV5-1
DNA: TGCGCCAGCAGACCAACAGGGAACTATGGCTACACCTTC
CDR3: CASRPTGNYGYTF

size: -
D: -
J: TRBJ1-2
V: TRBV6-2/TRBV6-3
DNA: TGTGCCAGCAGCCCCCGGAGCCTCTATGGCTACACCTTC
CDR3: CASSPRSLYGYTF

size: few
D: -
J: TRBJ2-3
V: TRBV5-1
DNA: TGCGCCAGCAGCTTCAACCCGGGATGGGAGCAGTATTTT
CDR3: CASSFNPGWEQYF

size: -
D: -
J: TRBJ1-3
V: TRBV30
DNA: TGTGCCTGGAGTCGAAGGGCGGTGCCTGGAAACACCATATATTTT
CDR3: CAWSRRAVPGNTIYF

size: -
D: -
J: TRBJ1-5
V: TRBV7-7
DNA: TGTGCCAGCAGCTTAAACTGGGACCGTTCGAATCAGCCCCAGCATTTT
CDR3: CASSLNWDRSNQPQHF

size: -
D: TRBD2
J: TRBJ2-1
V: TRBV27
DNA: TGTGCCAGCAGTCAATCTAGCGGGAGTTACAATGAGCAGTTCTTC
CDR3: CASSQSSGSYNEQFF

size: -
D: -
J: TRBJ1-2
V: TRBV12-3/TRBV12-4
DNA: TGTGCCAGCAGTCTTACAGGGAAAGGCTACACCTTC
CDR3: CASSLTGKGYTF

size: -
D: TRBD1
J: TRBJ1-2
V: TRBV7-8
DNA: TGTGCCAGCAGCCTAGACAGGGCATCTGGCTACACCTTC
CDR3: CASSLDRASGYTF

size: -
D: -
J: TRBJ1-1
V: TRBV3-1/TRBV3-2
DNA: TGTGCCAGCAGCCAAGATCCGATCACAGGGAGCACTGAAGCTTTCTTT
CDR3: CASSQDPITGSTEAFF

size: -
D: -
J: TRBJ1-4
V: TRBV28
DNA: TGTGCCAGCAGTTCACGAAGGGTCGGTGGCGAAAAACTGTTTTTT
CDR3: CASSSRRVGGEKLFF

size: -
D: -
J: TRBJ1-1
V: TRBV10-3
DNA: TGTGCCATCATGGACGGATCTCCTCCCGAAGCTTTCTTT
CDR3: CAIMDGSPPEAFF

size: -
D: TRBD1
J: TRBJ1-4
V: TRBV27
DNA: TGTGCCAGCAGTTTACAGGGGGCTGAAAAACTGTTTTTT
CDR3: CASSLQGAEKLFF

size: -
D: -
J: TRBJ1-5
V: TRBV12-5
DNA: TGTGCTAGTAGCATCGGCAATCAGCCCCAGCATTTT
CDR3: CASSIGNQPQHF

size: -
D: TRBD2
J: TRBJ2-1
V: TRBV20-1
DNA: TGCAGTGCTAGTGGTCCAGCGGGAGGAACCTACAATGAGCAGTTCTTC
CDR3: CSASGPAGGTYNEQFF

size: -
D: -
J: TRBJ2-5
V: TRBV5-1
DNA: TGCGCCAGCACCTCCCCTTTTAGCGGCCAAGAGACCCAGTACTTC
CDR3: CASTSPFSGQETQYF

size: -
D: -
J: TRBJ1-4
V: TRBV3-1/TRBV3-2
DNA: TGTGCCAGCAGCCAGGCCGGGACATCCGGTGAAAAACTGTTTTTT
CDR3: CASSQAGTSGEKLFF

size: -
D: TRBD1
J: TRBJ1-6
V: TRBV6-1
DNA: TGTGCCAGCAGTGATATACTCGGGACAGGGGATAATTCACCCCTCCACTTT
CDR3: CASSDILGTGDNSPLHF

size: -
D: -
J: TRBJ1-2
V: TRBV20-1
DNA: TGCAGTGCTCAGGTTGTCTATGGCTACACCTTC
CDR3: CSAQVVYGYTF

size: -
D: TRBD1
J: TRBJ1-4
V: TRBV18
DNA: TGTGCCAGCTCACCAACAGGGGGAACAACTAATGAAAAACTGTTTTTT
CDR3: CASSPTGGTTNEKLFF

size: once
D: -
J: TRBJ1-1
V: TRBV19
DNA: TGTGCCAGTAGTATCCTCGGGACGGCTACCATTGAAGCTTTCTTT
CDR3: CASSILGTATIEAFF

size: once
D: -
J: TRBJ2-1
V: TRBV18
DNA: TGTGCCAGCTCACCAATGGTGGGGAGCTCCTACAATGAGCAGTTCTTC
CDR3: CASSPMVGSSYNEQFF

size: -
D: -
J: TRBJ1-5
V: TRBV4-1
DNA: TGCGCCAGCAGCTCCCGACAGCCTAATGGGCCCCAGCATTTT
CDR3: CASSSRQPNGPQHF

size: -
D: -
J: TRBJ1-5
V: TRBV27
DNA: TGTGCCAGCAGTTTCGGACGGCTCAGGCTCTTCAATCAGCCCCAGCATTTT
CDR3: CASSFGRLRLFNQPQHF

size: -
D: -
J: TRBJ2-3
V: TRBV9
DNA: TGTGCCAGCAGCGTATCGGTCAGGCAGCTACTAACAGATACGCAGTATTTT
CDR3: CASSVSVRQLLTDTQYF

size: -
D: -
J: TRBJ2-3
V: TRBV27
DNA: TGTGCCAGCAGTTCCCCAACTAGAACAACGACAGATACGCAGTATTTT
CDR3: CASSSPTRTTTDTQYF

size: -
D: TRBD1
J: TRBJ2-1
V: TRBV7-2
DNA: TGTGCCAGCAGCACCTACAGGGGTCGGTCCTACAATGAGCAGTTCTTC
CDR3: CASSTYRGRSYNEQFF

size: -
D: -
J: TRBJ1-2
V: TRBV18
DNA: TGTGCCAGCTCACCAGCGACAGGCTATGGCTACACCTTC
CDR3: CASSPATGYGYTF

size: once
D: -
J: TRBJ2-2
V: TRBV6-6
DNA: TGTGCCAGCAGTTACTGGAGCAGGCGGTCCGCCGGGGAGCTGTTTTTT
CDR3: CASSYWSRRSAGELFF

size: -
D: -
J: TRBJ2-1
V: TRBV11-2
DNA: TGTGCCAGCAGCCTACGAAACCGGGACGGGCAGTTCTTC
CDR3: CASSLRNRDGQFF

size: -
D: -
J: TRBJ1-1
V: TRBV4-1
DNA: TGCGCCAGCAGCCAAGTGACAGATAACACTGAAGCTTTCTTT
CDR3: CASSQVTDNTEAFF

size: -
D: -
J: TRBJ1-5
V: TRBV2
DNA: TGTGCCAGCAGGGGGGGGAGCTCTCAGCCCCAGCATTTT
CDR3: CASRGGSSQPQHF

size: -
D: TRBD1
J: TRBJ1-1
V: TRBV19
DNA: TGTGCCAGTTCTGATTCCGGGACAGAGAAAGCTTTCTTT
CDR3: CASSDSGTEKAFF

size: -
D: TRBD1
J: TRBJ1-1
V: TRBV18
DNA: TGTGCCAGCTCACCTAAACAGGGGGCGCGGGGGACTGAAGCTTTCTTT
CDR3: CASSPKQGARGTEAFF

size: -
D: -
J: TRBJ2-7
V: TRBV2
DNA: TGTGCCAGCAGTGAAAGGCAGGGTAGGGGATCCTACGAGCAGTACTTC
CDR3: CASSERQGRGSYEQYF

size: -
D: -
J: TRBJ1-1
V: TRBV10-3
DNA: TGTGCCATCAGTGAGCTGAAAGGTGGCACTGAAGCTTTCTTT
CDR3: CAISELKGGTEAFF

size: -
D: -
J: TRBJ2-7
V: TRBV5-4
DNA: TGTGCCAGCAGCCCGACGACCCACTCCTACGAGCAGTACTTC
CDR3: CASSPTTHSYEQYF

size: -
D: TRBD2
J: TRBJ2-7
V: TRBV6-1
DNA: TGTGCCAGCAGTGAAGGGACTAGCGGGGGCAACGAGCAGTACTTC
CDR3: CASSEGTSGGNEQYF